This entry describes one TCR beta chain. This entry comes from a study of cytomegalovirus exposure and HLA in healthy donors. Study information: In an earlier analysis, 95 million to 140 million unique TCR beta sequences were found from approximately 190 million T cells.

It was with 60 Vbeta and 13 Jbeta primers that the PCR ran. Some clones are missing from TCRdb's copy, which holds only in-frame ones; the method was immunoSEQ multiplex PCR. The data contain some 120,000 clones, about four fifths of them singletons. CDR1 SEHNR and CDR2 FQNEAQ come from the germline V gene (reference sequence). The CDR3 totals 12 residues. Trimming removed 5 bases from V and 9 bases from J, with 13 bases in between. Input material: PBMCs. This TCR came from a human donor in good health. J is TRBJ1-1 and V is TRBV7-9; D is unclear. The CDR3 sequence is CASSPQDGKAFF. As DNA, the CDR3 is TGTGCCAGCAGCCCCCAGGACGGGAAAGCTTTCTTT. The full variable domain, completed using reference TRBV7-9 and TRBJ1-1, is DTGVSQNPRHKITKRGQNVTFRCDPISEHNRLYWYRQTLGQGPEFLTYFQNEAQLEKSRLLSDRFSAERPKGSFSTLEIQRTEQGDSAMYLCASSPQDGKAFFGQGTRLTVV.